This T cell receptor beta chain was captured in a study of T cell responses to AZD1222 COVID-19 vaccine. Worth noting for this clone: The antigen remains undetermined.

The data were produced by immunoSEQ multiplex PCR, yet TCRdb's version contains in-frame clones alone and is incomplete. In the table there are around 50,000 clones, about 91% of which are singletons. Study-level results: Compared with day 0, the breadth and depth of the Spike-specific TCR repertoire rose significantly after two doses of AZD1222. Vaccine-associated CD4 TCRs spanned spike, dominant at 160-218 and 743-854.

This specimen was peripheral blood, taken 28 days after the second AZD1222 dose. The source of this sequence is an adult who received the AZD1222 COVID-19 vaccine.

The CDR3, as DNA: TGCGCCAGCAGTGAATCGGGGAACACTGAAGCTTTCTTT. It is translated as CASSESGNTEAFF. The J gene is TRBJ1-1, the V gene TRBV10-1; D gene uncertain. In germline, CDR1 is WNHNN, CDR2 SYGVQD (reference sequence). Trimming shortened V by 3 bases and J by 1 base, and 6 bases separated the two germline ends. The CDR3 spans 13 residues.